This is a list of T cell receptor beta chains from one sample in a study of cytomegalovirus exposure and HLA in healthy donors. Repertoires were generated with immunoSEQ multiplex PCR, while TCRdb's copy carries only in-frame clones and drops some. This table holds 85,000 to 95,000 clones, 60% to 85% found once. The source material was PBMCs. The receptors stem from a man aged 25-45 years in good health and CMV-seropositive. CDR3s include the opening cysteine and the closing phenylalanine or tryptophan. A D gene is named only where the DNA matches it firmly. Not all rows give a size; the values are once, few, many and, for expanded clones, a class.

v_call,clone_size,j_call,d_call,cdr3_nt,cdr3_aa
TRBV2,-,TRBJ2-1,TRBD2,TGTGCCAGCAGTGACTGGCGGGGGGGCACCTATGAGCAGTTCTTC,CASSDWRGGTYEQFF
TRBV5-1,few,TRBJ1-1,TRBD1,TGCGCCAGCAGACGGACAGGGGGAAAGGTGATCACTGAAGCTTTCTTT,CASRRTGGKVITEAFF
TRBV5-1,-,TRBJ2-5,-,TGCGCCAGCAGCTTCAGGGCCCAAGAGACCCAGTACTTC,CASSFRAQETQYF
TRBV11-3,-,TRBJ2-3,TRBD2,TGTGCCAGCAGCTTAGACAGGGAGGGCCATACGCAGTATTTT,CASSLDREGHTQYF
TRBV9,-,TRBJ1-2,-,TGTGCCAGCAGCGCCGGACAGAGCTATGGCTACACCTTC,CASSAGQSYGYTF
TRBV2,-,TRBJ1-5,-,TGTGCCAGCAAGGATGGGGGGTGGAATCAGCCCCAGCATTTT,CASKDGGWNQPQHF
TRBV2,few,TRBJ1-6,-,TGTGCCAGCTTTTGGTCGGGGGGAAATTCACCCCTCCACTTT,CASFWSGGNSPLHF
TRBV6-5,few,TRBJ1-1,-,TGTGCCAGCAGTGAATTTAGCTTGATTGAAGCTTTCTTT,CASSEFSLIEAFF
TRBV6-6,-,TRBJ1-1,TRBD1,TGTGCCATCAGGACAGGGTTGAACACTGAAGCTTTCTTT,CAIRTGLNTEAFF
TRBV4-2,-,TRBJ1-2,-,TGTGCCAGCAGCCAAGATAGAGAACAGCTTCGCAACTATGGCTACACCTTC,CASSQDREQLRNYGYTF
TRBV28,-,TRBJ1-3,-,TGTGCCAGCAGTTTAGACAGCTCTCCCCGCGGCAACACCATATATTTT,CASSLDSSPRGNTIYF
TRBV29-1,few,TRBJ2-3,-,TGCAGCGTTGAAGCCACAGACTACACAGATACGCAGTATTTT,CSVEATDYTDTQYF
TRBV6-1,-,TRBJ1-1,-,TGTGCCAGCAGTGAGGCAGGCTGGAGGGGAGCTTTCTTT,CASSEAGWRGAFF
TRBV15,-,TRBJ1-2,TRBD1,TGTGCCACCAGCAGACCGGGACAGGGCAAATTGGGAGATGGCTACACCTTC,CATSRPGQGKLGDGYTF
TRBV9,once,TRBJ1-4,-,TGTGCCAGCAGCGCCTTCCAGGGTGAAAAACTGTTTTTT,CASSAFQGEKLFF
TRBV9,few,TRBJ2-7,-,TGTGCCAGCAGCGTATTGGACGGGAGCACCTACGAGCAGTACTTC,CASSVLDGSTYEQYF
TRBV10-3,-,TRBJ2-7,TRBD2,TGTGCCATCAGTGAGCCTCTACTAGCGACCCACGAGCAGTACTTC,CAISEPLLATHEQYF
TRBV5-6,once,TRBJ2-5,-,TGTGCCAGCAGTCTCCTACGGGTTGATAGAAGGCAGTACTTC,CASSLLRVDRRQYF
TRBV2,-,TRBJ1-1,-,TGTGCCAGCAGGGGATATCGAGGGGGTAACACTGAAGCTTTCTTT,CASRGYRGGNTEAFF
TRBV7-3,once,TRBJ2-2,-,TGTGCCAGCAGCGTTGGGGGGACCGGGGAGCTGTTTTTT,CASSVGGTGELFF
TRBV7-2,-,TRBJ2-1,-,TGTGCCAGCAGCCCTCCGCCTGGGAGCCTGTCCTACAATGAGCAGTTCTTC,CASSPPPGSLSYNEQFF
TRBV5-4,-,TRBJ2-1,-,TGTGCCAGCAGCTCTGGAGCTCGCTCCTACAATGAGCAGTTCTTC,CASSSGARSYNEQFF
TRBV7-6,-,TRBJ2-1,TRBD1,TGTGCCAGCAGGAAAGACAGGGGTCGGTTCAATGAGCAGTTCTTC,CASRKDRGRFNEQFF
TRBV6-1,-,TRBJ1-1,-,TGTGCCAGCAGCACTTACACTGAAGCTTTCTTT,CASSTYTEAFF
TRBV6-5,few,TRBJ2-7,TRBD1,TGTGCCAGCACCTCTAGGACAGGGACCGAGCAGTACTTC,CASTSRTGTEQYF
TRBV5-5,-,TRBJ1-6,TRBD1,TGTGCCAGCAGCTTGGCCCTCAGGGGGAGGAGCTCCTATAATTCACCCCTCCACTTT,CASSLALRGRSSYNSPLHF
TRBV2,-,TRBJ2-1,-,TGTGCCAGCAGTGTGGCTAGCTCCCTGTCGGGTGAGCAGTTCTTC,CASSVASSLSGEQFF
TRBV7-6,-,TRBJ1-5,-,TGTGCCAGCAGCCCACAGTTAGGAAATCAGCCCCAGCATTTT,CASSPQLGNQPQHF
TRBV6-5,-,TRBJ2-1,TRBD2,TGTGCCAGCAGTTATGGGAGCGGGAGTTACAATGAGCAGTTCTTC,CASSYGSGSYNEQFF
TRBV10-3,-,TRBJ2-1,TRBD2,TGTGCCATCAACGGACTAGCGGTATACAATGAGCAGTTCTTC,CAINGLAVYNEQFF
TRBV4-2,-,TRBJ2-4,TRBD1,TGTGCCAGCAGCCAAGAGACAGGGAAAAACATTCAGTACTTC,CASSQETGKNIQYF
TRBV9,-,TRBJ1-1,-,TGTGCCAGCAGCGTAGGAGAGGTCGGTGAAGCTTTCTTT,CASSVGEVGEAFF
TRBV7-9,few,TRBJ1-2,-,TGTGCCAGCAGCTCCTTCTATGGCTACACCTTC,CASSSFYGYTF
TRBV6-6,once,TRBJ1-1,-,TGTGCCACCCAAGTGTCGGGTACTGAAGCTTTCTTT,CATQVSGTEAFF
TRBV4-3,-,TRBJ2-1,-,TGCGCCAGCAGCCAAGGCTATAGGGGGAGCTCCTACAATGAGCAGTTCTTC,CASSQGYRGSSYNEQFF
TRBV11-3,-,TRBJ2-1,-,TGTGCCAGCAGCTTAGGTTCTAGCCGTAATGAGCAGTTCTTC,CASSLGSSRNEQFF